The 9 T cell receptor beta chains below come from one sample, sequenced in a study of T-cell reconstitution after alpha-beta-depleted transplantation in children. Unique molecular identifiers featured in how the TCRbeta library was prepared. TCRdb re-analysed the PCR reads in MiXCR, keeping a single row per CDR3 protein. The sample lists approximately 500,000 distinct CDR3 sequences, over 25% occurring once. The sequencing used PBMCs, collected before TCRalphabeta/CD19-depleted stem cell transplant. These receptors were collected from a boy in the first two years of life with Wiskott-Aldrich syndrome, due to receive a stem cell transplant.

This clonotype was counted between two and nine times. The chain is built from TRBV6-5 and TRBJ1-5, with no clear D. Looked up from germline, CDR1 is MNHEY and CDR2 is SVGAGI. V lost 4 bases to trimming and J lost 6 bases, with 16 bases between them. The CDR3 has 15 amino acids. CDR3 sequence reads: CASSSAAVRSQPQHF. CDR3 coding DNA: TGTGCCAGCAGTTCCGCGGCAGTCCGCAGTCAGCCCCAGCATTTT.

This clonotype was counted between two and nine times. The CDR3 nucleotides are TGCAGTGCTATGGGACAGGTCATCTATGGCTACACCTTC. Translation: CSAMGQVIYGYTF. The chain employs TRBV20-1 and TRBJ1-2; TRBD1 matches 8 bases. V lost 4 bases, J lost 4 bases, and 5 bases stayed unmatched. CDR3 size: 13 residues. From germline, CDR1 is DFQATT and CDR2 SNEGSKA (reference sequence).

The V gene is TRBV27, the J gene TRBJ2-7, with 7 bases lining up with TRBD1. With V trimmed by 2 bases and J by 7 bases, 8 bases remained unmatched. CDR1 MNHEY and CDR2 SMNVEV come from the germline V gene (reference sequence). The CDR3 covers 14 residues. CDR3 in amino acids: CASSLVQGVREQYF. In DNA, the CDR3 is TGTGCCAGCAGTTTAGTGCAGGGGGTGAGGGAGCAGTACTTC.

This clonotype was found a few times. The gene calls are TRBV20-1 and TRBJ1-5, with D perhaps matching TRBD1 (5 bases). The CDR3 spans 15 residues. The V gene's germline CDR1 is DFQATT and CDR2 SNEGSKA (reference sequence). Trimming removed 2 bases from V and 1 base from J, with 12 bases in between. CDR3 loop: CSARSGGRSNQPQHF. Written as DNA, the CDR3 is TGCAGTGCTAGATCGGGGGGACGGAGCAATCAGCCCCAGCATTTT.

V usage is TRBV5-1 and J usage is TRBJ2-5; 11 bases line up with TRBD1. Per germline, CDR1 SGHRS and CDR2 YFSETQ. V trimming: 4 bases; J trimming: 2 bases; junction bases outside the gene matches: 4. This CDR3 region has 15 residues. In DNA form, the CDR3 reads TGCGCCAGCAGCGCGAGGGACAGGGGGCAAGAGACCCAGTACTTC. Amino acid sequence: CASSARDRGQETQYF.

The sample holds a few counts of this clonotype. The CDR3, as DNA: TGTGCCAGCAGTTTAAGAACTAGCTTTTACAATGAGCAGTTCTTC. Translating gives CASSLRTSFYNEQFF. The chain joins TRBV12-3 or TRBV12-4 to TRBJ2-1; a possible D gene is TRBD2 (6 bases). V gave up 2 bases and J gave up 4 bases, with 12 bases separating them. The CDR3 runs 15 residues.

The chain links TRBV5-8 to TRBJ2-2; a possible D gene is TRBD1 (6 bases). Germline V CDR1 and CDR2: SGHTS, YDEGEE. The CDR3 sequence is 16 residues long. V lost 2 bases and J 2 bases, leaving 13 bases between the germline ends. The CDR3 nucleotides read TGTGCCAGCAGCTTCTTCGCAGGGACAAACACCGGGGAGCTGTTTTTT. Translating it yields CASSFFAGTNTGELFF.

There are a few counts of this clonotype. The CDR3 loop reads CASSRETRYEQYF. The CDR3 bases are TGTGCCAGCAGTCGGGAAACCCGCTACGAGCAGTACTTC. The chain links TRBV5-5 to TRBJ2-7; a possible D gene is TRBD2 (5 bases). Germline lookup yields CDR1 SGHKS and CDR2 YYEKEE (reference sequence). Deletions cut 5 bases from V and 3 bases from J, with 12 bases between. The CDR3 is 13 amino acids.

This clonotype turned up a few times. V usage is TRBV7-8 and J usage is TRBJ2-1; TRBD2 aligns across 7 bases. J gave up 4 bases and V 6 bases, and 21 bases lay outside the gene matches. Germline V gene data show CDR1 as SGHVS and CDR2 as FQNEAQ. The CDR3 sequence is 19 residues long. CDR3 sequence reads: CASSSPLGGSWATYNEQFF. CDR3 sequence (DNA): TGTGCCAGCAGTTCCCCGTTGGGCGGGAGTTGGGCCACTTACAATGAGCAGTTCTTC.